The 27 T cell receptor beta chains below come from one sample, sequenced in a study of shared clonotypes between healthy human individuals. Profiling relied on immunoSEQ multiplex PCR, and the TCRdb table lists in-frame clones only, not all of them. The sample carries 2 million to 2.5 million clones, 85% to 95% recorded once. Sequencing input: naive CD4+ T cells from PBMCs. Subset reported: CD45RA+ positively selected. These receptors were collected from a man in his late teens or twenties in good health. Some clones in this sample may be carry-over from other donors' samples.

In this sample, this clone turned up once. The rearrangement joins TRBV18 to TRBJ2-6; D gene ambiguous. From germline, CDR1 is KGHSH and CDR2 LQKENI. V lost 3 bases, J lost 4 bases, and 7 bases lay in between. CDR3 length: 14 residues. The CDR3 spells CASSPMGGANVLTF. In DNA, the CDR3 is TGTGCCAGCTCACCCATGGGAGGGGCCAACGTCCTGACTTTC. Using reference TRBV18 and TRBJ2-6 for the parts outside the CDR3, the full variable domain is NAGVMQNPRHLVRRRGQEARLRCSPMKGHSHVYWYRQLPEEGLKFMVYLQKENIIDESGMPKERFSAEFPKEGPSILRIQQVVRGDSAAYFCASSPMGGANVLTFGAGSRLTVL.

CDR3 nucleotides: TGTGCCAGCAGCCTCGACAGGGGGCCTTCTTCTGGGGCCAACGTCCTGACTTTC. It specifies CASSLDRGPSSGANVLTF. V usage is TRBV11-2 and J usage is TRBJ2-6, with TRBD1 matching over 10 bases. Germline V gene data show CDR1 as SGHAT and CDR2 as FQNNGV. The junction had 8 bases not matched to a gene; V was cut back by 5 bases and J by 1 base. The CDR3 covers 18 residues.

The V and J genes are TRBV4-1 and TRBJ2-5; 11 bases line up with TRBD1. The CDR3 is 15 amino acids. CDR1 is MGHRA and CDR2 is YSYEKL in the germline V gene. Unmatched junction bases numbered 4, after V lost 0 bases and J lost 7 bases. The CDR3 DNA is TGCGCCAGCAGCCAAGAAGGGGGACAGGGGGGGACCCAGTACTTC. It yields the protein CASSQEGGQGGTQYF.

The CDR3, as DNA: TGTGCCAGCAGTGAAGTGGGAGGCCGGCGACGTCAGCCCCAGCATTTT. Translating it yields CASSEVGGRRRQPQHF. The chain carries TRBV6-1 and TRBJ1-5; D unresolved. Germline V gene data show CDR1 as MNHNS and CDR2 as SASEGT. V lost 1 base, J lost 6 bases, and 16 bases lay in between. The CDR3 has 16 amino acids.

The chain joins TRBV5-4 to TRBJ2-1, with D maybe TRBD1 (6 bases). CDR1 and CDR2 from the germline V gene are SGHNT and YYREEE (reference sequence). Trimming took off 4 bases at V and 8 bases at J, with 13 bases between the two ends. CDR3 length: 13 residues. CDR3 nucleotide sequence: TGTGCCAGCAGCGTTGACAGGTCGGATGAGCAGTTCTTC. This translates into CASSVDRSDEQFF.

This chain uses TRBV7-2 with TRBJ2-2, with 8 bases fitting TRBD1. This CDR3 is 14 amino acids long. Trimming took 5 bases from V and 7 from J; bases not matched to a gene: 6. Germline lookup yields CDR1 SGHTA and CDR2 FQGNSA. CDR3 amino acids: CASSPWTGIGELFF. The CDR3 bases are TGTGCCAGCAGCCCATGGACAGGGATCGGGGAGCTGTTTTTT.

The V gene is TRBV7-2, the J gene TRBJ2-7; 7 bases fit TRBD1. The CDR3 loop spans 13 amino acids. Germline CDR1 reads SGHTA; CDR2 reads FQGNSA. Germline trimming cut 5 bases from V and 3 bases from J; bases unmatched to any gene: 4. CDR3 sequence (DNA): TGTGCCAGCAGCCCCCCAGGGGGCTACGAGCAGTACTTC. Amino acid sequence: CASSPPGGYEQYF.

The chain carries TRBV18 and TRBJ1-1; D call uncertain. The V and J ends lost 6 bases and 7 bases respectively, with 12 bases between them. CDR1 is KGHSH, CDR2 LQKENI, per germline. The CDR3 totals 12 residues. The CDR3: CASSWSRDEAFF. In nucleotides, the CDR3 is TGTGCCAGCTCGTGGAGTAGAGATGAAGCTTTCTTT.

Comments on this clone: The same CDR3 is also encoded by other DNA sequences in this sample. The chain has TRBV9 and TRBJ2-7, with 7 bases matching TRBD2. V lost 4 bases to trimming and J lost 3 bases; unmatched junction nucleotides: 7. The CDR3 consists of 14 residues. Per the germline V gene, CDR1 is SGDLS and CDR2 is YYNGEE. CDR3 loop: CASSPTTGGYEQYF. CDR3 in DNA: TGTGCCAGCAGCCCCACGACGGGAGGCTACGAGCAGTACTTC.

The V call is TRBV19, the J call TRBJ1-4, with TRBD1 as a possible D gene (5 bases). V was cut by 4 bases and J by 7 bases, with 16 bases left in between. The V gene's germline CDR1 is LNHDA and CDR2 SQIVND (reference sequence). This CDR3 is 15 amino acids long. The CDR3 spells CASSTPSAGREKLFF. CDR3 nucleotides: TGTGCCAGTAGTACCCCCTCAGCGGGGCGTGAAAAACTGTTTTTT.

In the case of this clone: Different DNA sequences within this sample yield the same CDR3. The chain joins TRBV5-1 to TRBJ1-3; D is perhaps TRBD1 (5 bases). The V end lost 4 bases, the J end lost 1 base, and 9 bases lay between the germline ends. Germline V gene lookup returns CDR1 SGHRS and CDR2 YFSETQ. The CDR3 sequence is 14 residues long. The CDR3 DNA is TGCGCCAGCAGCCCGACAGTGTCTGGAAACACCATATATTTT. Translation: CASSPTVSGNTIYF.

The chain recombines TRBV15 with TRBJ2-1; no reliable D call. V was cut by 0 bases and J by 7 bases, with 10 bases left in between. The CDR3 covers 14 residues. From germline, CDR1 is LNHNV and CDR2 YYDKDF (reference sequence). CDR3 sequence: CATSREPPTNEQFF. As DNA, the CDR3 is TGTGCCACCAGCAGAGAGCCTCCCACTAATGAGCAGTTCTTC.

The chain couples TRBV28 to TRBJ2-7; 7 nucleotides match TRBD1. The CDR3 spans 15 residues. The V and J ends lost 4 bases and 4 bases, in that order; junction bases with no gene match: 10. Germline V gene sequence: CDR1 MDHEN, CDR2 SYDVKM. CDR3 region: CASSSGQVSGYEQYF. The CDR3, as DNA: TGTGCCAGCAGTTCAGGACAGGTTTCAGGATACGAGCAGTACTTC.

The chain joins TRBV5-4 to TRBJ2-7; 10 nucleotides line up with TRBD2. Germline loops: CDR1 SGHNT, CDR2 YYREEE (reference sequence). Trimming cost V 5 bases and J 6 bases; bases outside gene matches: 17. CDR3 length: 17 amino acids. The CDR3 nucleotides are TGTGCCAGCAGTCCAGCCAGGGGTAGCGGGAGGATACCCGAGCAGTACTTC. It yields the protein CASSPARGSGRIPEQYF.

The gene calls are TRBV7-3 and TRBJ1-5, with TRBD1 matching over 8 bases. Germline V lookup: CDR1 SGHTA, CDR2 FQGTGA. With V trimmed by 1 base and J by 5 bases, 4 bases remained unmatched. CDR3 length: 15 amino acids. This CDR3 is CASSLKDREDQPQHF. CDR3 in DNA: TGTGCCAGCAGCTTAAAGGACAGGGAGGATCAGCCCCAGCATTTT.

The chain couples TRBV6-6 to TRBJ2-3; TRBD2 matches 7 bases. This CDR3 spans 15 amino acids. CDR1 MNHNY and CDR2 SVGAGI come from the germline V gene (reference sequence). V was clipped by 5 bases and J by 0 bases; unmatched bases: 5. DNA for the CDR3: TGTGCCAGCAGTGGTAGCGGGCTTAGCACAGATACGCAGTATTTT. Its translation is CASSGSGLSTDTQYF.

The gene calls are TRBV4-1 and TRBJ1-2; D not resolved. Trimming took 6 bases from V and 0 from J, leaving 14 bases between them. The CDR3 totals 15 residues. The germline gives CDR1 MGHRA, CDR2 YSYEKL. CDR3 protein: CASRPPFRSNYGYTF. The CDR3 nucleotides read TGCGCCAGCAGGCCACCATTCAGGTCTAACTATGGCTACACCTTC.

The chain uses TRBV29-1 and TRBJ2-7; TRBD2 matches at 11 bases. V was clipped by 7 bases and J by 6 bases; unmatched bases: 8. Germline V gene lookup returns CDR1 SQVTM and CDR2 ANQGSEA. This CDR3 is built from 13 residues. The chain's CDR3 is CSALPLAGVEQYF. The CDR3 DNA reads TGCAGCGCCCTCCCACTAGCGGGAGTCGAGCAGTACTTC.

The V call is TRBV6-1, the J call TRBJ2-1, with TRBD2 identical over 7 bases. After removal of 4 bases from V and 15 bases from J, the junction contained 9 bases not matched to a gene. The CDR3 loop spans 12 amino acids. Germline-derived CDR1 and CDR2 are MNHNS and SASEGT. As DNA, the CDR3 is TGTGCCAGCAGTGTGACTAGCCGAGATTGGTTCTTC. It translates to CASSVTSRDWFF.

The chain couples TRBV28 to TRBJ2-5, with TRBD2 as a possible D gene (6 bases). TRBJ2-7 explains the end of the DNA better; the J call may be wrong. Germline CDR1 MDHEN, CDR2 SYDVKM. The CDR3 runs 14 residues. The CDR3 reads CASSPGTLTYEQYF. The CDR3 DNA is TGTGCCAGCAGTCCGGGGACTCTCACCTACGAGCAGTACTTC.

The V gene is TRBV9, the J gene TRBJ2-7, with D possibly called TRBD1 or TRBD2 (6 bases each). V lost 4 bases and J 5 bases, leaving 22 bases between the germline ends. The CDR3 spans 16 residues. From germline, CDR1 is SGDLS and CDR2 YYNGEE. The CDR3, as DNA: TGTGCCAGCAGCACCCCAGTCAGAGGGGGGTCCCACGAGCAGTACTTC. Translating gives CASSTPVRGGSHEQYF.

V is TRBV4-3 and J is TRBJ2-3; weak D call: TRBD1 (5 bases). Germline CDR1 LGHNA, CDR2 YSLEER. With 1 base removed from V and 3 bases from J, the gap between germline ends came to 14 bases. The CDR3 contains 16 residues. The CDR3 region has the DNA TGCGCCAGCAGCCAAGGTGGGGCCCATAAAACAGATACGCAGTATTTT. Encoded protein: CASSQGGAHKTDTQYF.

As to this clone: One end of the junction does not line up with germline, which may come from a read error. The chain has TRBV5-1 and TRBJ2-1, with 12 nucleotides matching TRBD2. The CDR3 sequence is 17 residues long. Per the germline V gene, CDR1 is SGHRS and CDR2 is YFSETQ. CDR3 in amino acids: CASTNYTGLAGYSEQFF. The CDR3 nucleotides read TGCGCCAGCACCAATTACACGGGACTAGCGGGCTACAGTGAGCAGTTCTTC.

Regarding this clone: Other DNA sequences in this sample translate to the same CDR3. The chain combines TRBV6-6 with TRBJ2-7; 7 bases align to TRBD1. With 2 bases clipped from V and 3 bases from J, the junction kept 4 bases outside the gene matches. Germline V gives CDR1 MNHNY, CDR2 SVGAGI (reference sequence). The CDR3 is made up of 14 amino acids. Here the CDR3 reads CASSYPGQSYEQYF. The CDR3 DNA is TGTGCCAGCAGTTACCCGGGACAGAGCTACGAGCAGTACTTC.

This sequence joins TRBV7-9 and TRBJ2-3, with D unclear. Germline CDR1 SEHNR, CDR2 FQNEAQ (reference sequence). This CDR3 is 15 amino acids long. Deletions cut 4 bases from V and 0 bases from J, with 11 bases between. The CDR3 protein is CASSYLPTSTDTQYF. The CDR3 region has the DNA TGTGCCAGCAGCTATTTACCTACTAGCACAGATACGCAGTATTTT.

The rearrangement uses TRBV29-1 and TRBJ2-3; a possible D gene is TRBD2 (5 bases). Germline V lookup: CDR1 SQVTM, CDR2 ANQGSEA. The CDR3 totals 11 residues. Trimming stripped 6 bases from V and 6 bases from J, with 10 bases between. The CDR3 region is CSVGVQDTQYF. Here the CDR3 DNA reads TGCAGCGTCGGGGTGCAGGATACGCAGTATTTT.

The rearrangement uses TRBV4-3 and TRBJ2-4, with TRBD2 as a possible D gene (6 bases). V lost 0 bases, J lost 0 bases, and 15 bases lay in between. Germline lookup yields CDR1 LGHNA and CDR2 YSLEER. This CDR3 region has 18 residues. The CDR3 DNA follows: TGCGCCAGCAGCCAAGATCCTCCGGGAGACATAGCCAAAAACATTCAGTACTTC. Its protein product is CASSQDPPGDIAKNIQYF.